This passage covers 32 T cell receptor beta chains from one sample sequenced in a study of blood T cell repertoires in COVID-19 (dated by TCRdb to about 2020). The library came from the immunoSEQ multiplex PCR assay. TCRdb took over this immuneACCESS table, retaining in-frame rearrangements with V and J assigned. Such tables are incomplete; in checked studies, under half of the missing clones stem from an unresolved V gene, and the remainder is unexplained. The sample table shows some 78,000 clones, and 80% are seen once. The ten largest clonotypes hold more than 5% of the sample. Sequencing used peripheral blood. Receptors were obtained from a man in his fifties or sixties with active or convalescent COVID-19.

The chain combines TRBV9 with TRBJ2-1; a possible D gene is TRBD1 (6 bases). V was clipped by 3 bases and J by 8 bases, with 15 bases between them. There are 14 residues in the CDR3. CDR1 SGDLS and CDR2 YYNGEE come from the germline V gene. CDR3 amino acids: CASSGWGPGDEQFF. The DNA for the CDR3 is TGTGCCAGCAGCGGTTGGGGGCCGGGCGATGAGCAGTTCTTC.

This chain links TRBV7-2 with TRBJ1-2; 11 bases map to TRBD1. Germline assignment: CDR1 SGHTA and CDR2 FQGNSA. The CDR3 extends over 14 amino acids. V lost 5 bases, J lost 8 bases, and 7 bases stayed unmatched. CDR3 sequence: CASSPGQGGRGYTF. The CDR3 nucleotides read TGTGCCAGCAGCCCGGGACAGGGGGGGCGAGGCTACACCTTC.

The chain combines TRBV10-3 with TRBJ2-3; no clear D. The CDR3 contains 14 residues. V lost 3 bases, J lost 4 bases, and 11 bases lay in between. The germline V gene has CDR1 ENHRY and CDR2 SYGVKD. The CDR3 here is CAISDHLGADTQYF. The CDR3 region has the DNA TGTGCCATCAGTGATCATCTGGGCGCAGATACGCAGTATTTT.

J is TRBJ2-7 and V is TRBV5-1; 12 nucleotides agree with TRBD2. The CDR3 spans 18 residues. V trimming: 0 bases; J trimming: 0 bases; junction bases outside the gene matches: 7. CDR1 and CDR2 from the germline V gene are SGHRS and YFSETQ. In nucleotides, the CDR3 is TGCGCCAGCAGCTTGGCCGGGACTAGCGGGTTGAGCTCCTACGAGCAGTACTTC. Translated, it gives CASSLAGTSGLSSYEQYF.

This rearrangement joins TRBV5-6 to TRBJ2-1; a possible D gene is TRBD1 (5 bases). CDR1 is SGHDT and CDR2 is YYEEEE in the germline V gene. V was trimmed by 0 bases and J by 0 bases, leaving 7 bases between them. The CDR3 loop spans 15 amino acids. The CDR3: CASSLGQPSYNEQFF. For the CDR3, the DNA is TGTGCCAGCAGCTTGGGACAGCCCTCCTACAATGAGCAGTTCTTC.

The chain combines TRBV18 with TRBJ2-7, with D perhaps matching TRBD2 (5 bases). The CDR3 loop spans 15 amino acids. V gave up 1 base and J gave up 7 bases, with 17 bases separating them. CDR1 and CDR2 (germline): KGHSH, LQKENI. The CDR3 DNA sequence: TGTGCCAGCTCACCACAGGGAGTCGCTTTCGGTGAGCAGTACTTC. Its protein product is CASSPQGVAFGEQYF.

This clone was seen a handful of times. The chain combines TRBV2 with TRBJ2-7; 7 bases align to TRBD2. The CDR3 spans 11 residues. V was clipped by 11 bases and J by 4 bases; unmatched bases: 5. CDR1 is SNHLY, CDR2 FYNNEI, per germline. CDR3 amino acids: CAGEGGYEQYF. The CDR3, as DNA: TGTGCCGGGGAGGGCGGGTACGAGCAGTACTTC.

This chain links TRBV21-1 with TRBJ2-6; TRBD1 is the table's D call and was not checked against the DNA. TRBV21-1 is designated a pseudogene. This CDR3 is 19 amino acids long. CDR3 coding DNA: TGTGCCAGCAGAATTTTAAAGGACAGGGATTACTCTGGGGCCAACGTCCTGACTTTC. Protein sequence: CASRILKDRDYSGANVLTF.

The V and J genes are TRBV11-3 and TRBJ2-2; weak D call: TRBD1 (6 bases). Germline CDR1 and CDR2: SGHNT and YENEEA. V shed 5 bases and J shed 1 base, with 8 bases lying between them. CDR3 length: 14 residues. CDR3 DNA sequence: TGTGCCAGCAGCCAGGGACAGAACACCGGGGAGCTGTTTTTT. It yields the protein CASSQGQNTGELFF.

The rearrangement uses TRBV19 and TRBJ2-1, with D possibly matching TRBD1 (5 bases). Looked up from germline, CDR1 is LNHDA and CDR2 is SQIVND (reference sequence). The CDR3 contains 15 residues. Trimming took off 6 bases at V and 5 bases at J, with 17 bases between the two ends. The CDR3 DNA sequence: TGTGCCAGTAGGGAACAGGCCAATTTGAACAATGAGCAGTTCTTC. Its translation is CASREQANLNNEQFF.

As DNA, the CDR3 is TGTGCCAGCAGTTACTCGGCTAGCGGGGATTGGGAGACCCAGTACTTC. Translated: CASSYSASGDWETQYF. The chain recombines TRBV6-6 with TRBJ2-5; 9 positions agree with TRBD2. Germline loops: CDR1 MNHNY, CDR2 SVGAGI (reference sequence). Germline trimming cut 0 bases from V and 5 bases from J; bases unmatched to any gene: 7. This CDR3 has 16 amino acids.

Regarding this clone: Other DNA sequences in this sample translate to the same CDR3. V usage is TRBV5-1 and J usage is TRBJ2-7, with TRBD1 matching 7 bases. Germline V gives CDR1 SGHRS, CDR2 YFSETQ. The CDR3 contains 13 residues. The ends lost 0 bases at V and 6 bases at J; junction bases unmatched: 3. CDR3 in amino acids: CASSLGQGGEQYF. CDR3 bases: TGCGCCAGCAGCTTGGGACAGGGCGGCGAGCAGTACTTC.

The chain uses TRBV19 and TRBJ2-5, with a weak D call TRBD1 (6 bases). The CDR3 length is 13 residues. The V and J ends lost 5 bases and 4 bases respectively, with 11 bases between them. Germline V gives CDR1 LNHDA, CDR2 SQIVND (reference sequence). CDR3 sequence: CASSPSTGETQYF. The DNA for the CDR3 is TGTGCCAGTAGTCCCTCGACAGGAGAGACCCAGTACTTC.

This clone came up once. CDR3: CASSRRAGQGSNQPQHF. The DNA for the CDR3 is TGTGCCAGCAGTAGACGTGCAGGACAGGGGAGCAATCAGCCCCAGCATTTT. The V gene is TRBV2, the J gene TRBJ1-5, with 9 bases matching TRBD1. Germline CDR1 reads SNHLY; CDR2 reads FYNNEI. The CDR3 runs 17 residues. Trimming at V came to 5 bases and at J to 1 base, leaving 9 bases not matched to a gene.

V gene TRBV27 combines with J gene TRBJ1-4; 8 nucleotides line up with TRBD1. V dropped 7 bases and J dropped 2; count of bases not matched to a gene: 3. The CDR3 has 14 residues. Germline V gene data show CDR1 as MNHEY and CDR2 as SMNVEV (reference sequence). The CDR3 DNA reads as TGTGCCAGCACCCGGACAGGGACTAATGAAAAACTGTTTTTT. Amino acid sequence: CASTRTGTNEKLFF.

The chain couples TRBV9 to TRBJ2-5, with a weak D call TRBD2 (6 bases). The germline V and J ends were trimmed by 0 bases and 0 bases, with 9 bases remaining between them. This CDR3 region has 15 residues. The germline V gene encodes CDR1 SGDLS and CDR2 YYNGEE. The CDR3, as DNA: TGTGCCAGCAGCGTAGGGGGAGGATACCAAGAGACCCAGTACTTC. As protein: CASSVGGGYQETQYF.

The gene calls are TRBV4-2 and TRBJ1-4; D possibly corresponds to TRBD1 (5 bases). CDR1 is LGHNA and CDR2 is YNFKEQ in the germline V gene. The V and J ends lost 3 bases and 3 bases respectively, with 14 bases between them. The CDR3 is 16 amino acids. DNA for the CDR3: TGTGCCAGCAGCCACCCTGAAAGGGGATCTAATGAAAAACTGTTTTTT. Amino acids: CASSHPERGSNEKLFF.

This clone has just a few counts. The genes are TRBV29-1 and TRBJ1-1, with 8 bases fitting TRBD1. J gave up 1 base and V 2 bases, and 3 bases lay outside the gene matches. Germline CDR1 reads SQVTM; CDR2 reads ANQGSEA. The CDR3 is made up of 14 amino acids. CDR3 coding DNA: TGCAGCGTTGAACCCGACAGGGGGAACACTGAAGCTTTCTTT. It is translated as CSVEPDRGNTEAFF.

This chain uses TRBV5-4 with TRBJ1-2; 9 nucleotides agree with TRBD1. This CDR3 has 14 amino acids. V shed 5 bases and J 4 bases; nucleotides not matched to a gene: 6. The germline gives CDR1 SGHNT, CDR2 YYREEE (reference sequence). Written as DNA, the CDR3 is TGTGCCAGCAGTCGGACAGGGGCCGTCTATGGCTACACCTTC. It encodes CASSRTGAVYGYTF.

The chain couples TRBV9 to TRBJ1-3; D is ambiguous. V was clipped by 0 bases and J by 0 bases, with 10 bases between them. CDR3 size: 16 residues. Germline CDR1 is SGDLS and CDR2 is YYNGEE. The CDR3 DNA is TGTGCCAGCAGCGTAGGCGCCAGGCTCTCTGGAAACACCATATATTTT. Translated, it gives CASSVGARLSGNTIYF.

The chain recombines TRBV5-5 with TRBJ2-3; 8 positions agree with TRBD2. Germline trimming cut 6 bases from V and 1 base from J; bases unmatched to any gene: 7. The CDR3 spans 15 residues. In germline, CDR1 is SGHKS, CDR2 YYEKEE (reference sequence). The CDR3 loop reads CASILSGVGTDTQYF. In DNA form, the CDR3 reads TGTGCCAGCATCCTTAGCGGGGTTGGCACAGATACGCAGTATTTT. The full variable domain, rest sourced from reference TRBV5-5 and TRBJ2-3, is DAGVTQSPTHLIKTRGQQVTLRCSPISGHKSVSWYQQVLGQGPQFIFQYYEKEERGRGNFPDRFSARQFPNYSSELNVNALLLGDSALYLCASILSGVGTDTQYFGPGTRLTVL.

This clone was seen a handful of times. The sample carries other DNA sequences with the same CDR3. The V gene is TRBV4-3, the J gene TRBJ2-2, with 10 bases matching TRBD1. Germline loops: CDR1 LGHNA, CDR2 YSLEER. J gave up 5 bases and V 3 bases, and 3 bases lay outside the gene matches. CDR3 size: 15 residues. DNA of the CDR3: TGCGCCAGCAGCCATGGACAGGGGGGTACCGGGGAGCTGTTTTTT. Protein: CASSHGQGGTGELFF.

The V call is TRBV7-2, the J call TRBJ2-2; D perhaps matches TRBD1 (6 bases). CDR3 length equals 15 residues. Germline CDR1 reads SGHTA; CDR2 reads FQGNSA. Trimming took off 4 bases at V and 5 bases at J, with 14 bases between the two ends. DNA for the CDR3: TGTGCCAGCAGCTACAGGGCGACTGGGACCGGGGAGCTGTTTTTT. Translation: CASSYRATGTGELFF. The full variable domain, completed using reference TRBV7-2 and TRBJ2-2, is GAGVSQSPSNKVTEKGKDVELRCDPISGHTALYWYRQSLGQGLEFLIYFQGNSAPDKSGLPSDRFSAERTGGSVSTLTIQRTQQEDSAVYLCASSYRATGTGELFFGEGSRLTVL.

The V call is TRBV5-6, the J call TRBJ2-1; TRBD2 matches 10 bases. J was trimmed by 8 bases and V by 3 bases; bases with no gene match: 8. The CDR3 is 15 residues long. Germline V gene sequence: CDR1 SGHDT, CDR2 YYEEEE. The CDR3 nucleotides are TGTGCCAGCAGCTCCCGACTAGCGGGTGGGGATGAGCAGTTCTTC. Translating it yields CASSSRLAGGDEQFF.

The rearrangement joins TRBV19 to TRBJ2-5, with D possibly matching TRBD1 (6 bases). Trimming took 7 bases from V and 5 from J, leaving 17 bases between them. From germline, CDR1 is LNHDA and CDR2 SQIVND (reference sequence). This CDR3 region has 14 residues. The CDR3 region is CASTETGVGETQYF. The CDR3 DNA follows: TGTGCCAGTACCGAGACAGGTGTGGGGGAGACCCAGTACTTC.

In this sample, this clone is medium-sized (0.01 to 0.1%). The chain carries TRBV28 and TRBJ1-1; 9 bases line up with TRBD1. This CDR3 region has 14 residues. The trim removed 5 bases at V and 5 bases at J, leaving 6 bases unmatched. Germline CDR1 MDHEN, CDR2 SYDVKM. CDR3 bases: TGTGCCAGCAGTCACCGGGACAGGGTGACTGAAGCTTTCTTT. Translation: CASSHRDRVTEAFF.

This chain links TRBV29-1 with TRBJ2-2; D possibly corresponds to TRBD2 (6 bases). The length of the CDR3 is 14 residues. Trimming stripped 5 bases from V and 5 bases from J, with 15 bases between. Germline V lookup: CDR1 SQVTM, CDR2 ANQGSEA. The DNA of the CDR3 is TGCAGCGTTTGGGACTTCCCGAGGACCGGGGAGCTGTTTTTT. Translation gives CSVWDFPRTGELFF.

There are a few counts of this clone. V and J are TRBV6-6 and TRBJ2-7; a weak D match, TRBD2 (6 bases). The CDR3 runs to 11 residues. The V end was cut by 6 bases, the J end by 11 bases, with 14 bases between. Per the germline V gene, CDR1 is MNHNY and CDR2 is SVGAGI (reference sequence). In DNA form, the CDR3 reads TGTGCCAGCAGCCCCGGGACGGGGGAGTACTTC. Translation: CASSPGTGEYF.

This chain uses TRBV10-3 with TRBJ2-2; 7 bases are shared with TRBD2. The CDR3 contains 18 residues. Per the germline V gene, CDR1 is ENHRY and CDR2 is SYGVKD. The ends lost 2 bases at V and 5 bases at J; junction bases unmatched: 14. CDR3 coding DNA: TGTGCCATCAGTGAGGCCCCGGGGCAGCGGGGTGGGACCGGGGAGCTGTTTTTT. Translated: CAISEAPGQRGGTGELFF.

The chain joins TRBV27 to TRBJ1-1; 10 bases line up with TRBD1. V gave up 4 bases and J gave up 5 bases; unmatched junction bases: 4. The CDR3 covers 14 residues. In germline, CDR1 is MNHEY, CDR2 SMNVEV (reference sequence). The CDR3 nucleotides are TGTGCCAGCAGTTCGGGACAGGGGTATACTGAAGCTTTCTTT. Residues: CASSSGQGYTEAFF.

The rearrangement joins TRBV3-1 (or the pseudogene TRBV3-2) to TRBJ1-4, with a tentative D call TRBD1 (5 bases). Germline lookup yields CDR1 LGHDT and CDR2 YNNKEL (reference sequence). The V gene lost 0 bases and the J gene lost 4 bases, with 6 bases spanning the gap. CDR3 length: 14 residues. The CDR3 protein is CASSQDRDNEKLFF. The CDR3 coding sequence is TGTGCCAGCAGCCAAGACAGGGATAATGAAAAACTGTTTTTT.

V and J are TRBV4-3 and TRBJ1-3; weak D call: TRBD1 (6 bases). Germline V gene lookup returns CDR1 LGHNA and CDR2 YSLEER. The CDR3 has 14 residues. V lost 1 base to trimming and J lost 5 bases, with 9 bases between them. In nucleotides, the CDR3 is TGCGCCAGCAGCCAAGGGGGGACACGAAACACCATATATTTT. Protein product: CASSQGGTRNTIYF.